A selection of T cell receptor beta chains follows, all from one sample in a study of control samples from healthy donors and cancer patients. This table comes from immunoSEQ multiplex PCR, and its TCRdb copy is limited to in-frame clones, with some not included. Of over 200,000 clones in the sample, around 80% are singletons; the top ten hold 13%. The specimen was PBMCs. The receptors originated from a woman aged 60-75 years with lung cancer. Both conserved end residues are part of each CDR3. The D gene is left open where the match is weak. For some rows the clone size is stated as once, few or many, or as a class when expanded; others skip it.

NA | TRBJ2-3 | TRBV5-8 | few | TGTGCCAGCAGCCATCGTCGGGACTCCCGCACAGATACGCAGTATTTT | CASSHRRDSRTDTQYF
TRBD1 | TRBJ1-6 | TRBV5-1 | NA | TGCGCCAGCAGCTTGGGACAGGGTCGTTCACCCCTCCACTTT | CASSLGQGRSPLHF
NA | TRBJ1-1 | TRBV10-3 | few | TGTGCCATCAGCTCGGTAGGGACTACTGAAGCTTTCTTT | CAISSVGTTEAFF
NA | TRBJ2-6 | TRBV6-5 | NA | TGTGCCAGCAGTTACGACAGAAGCTCTGGGGCCAACGTCCTGACTTTC | CASSYDRSSGANVLTF
TRBD1 | TRBJ2-7 | TRBV4-2 | once | TGTGCCAGCAGCCAAGAGGACAGGGGCTACGAGCAGTACTTC | CASSQEDRGYEQYF
TRBD2 | TRBJ2-5 | TRBV4-1 | NA | TGCGCCAGCAGCCAAGTAGCGGGAGTTCGTGAGACCCAGTACTTC | CASSQVAGVRETQYF
TRBD1 | TRBJ1-5 | TRBV10-1 | NA | TGCGCCAGCGGAACCTGGACAGGGGCCCGTCAGCCCCAGCATTTT | CASGTWTGARQPQHF
NA | TRBJ1-2 | TRBV5-4 | few | TGTGCCAGCAGCTCCACAGGGTTATATGGCTACACCTTC | CASSSTGLYGYTF
NA | TRBJ2-7 | TRBV18 | many | TGTGCCAGCTCACCCGAATGGGACAACTACGAGCAGTACTTC | CASSPEWDNYEQYF
NA | TRBJ2-7 | TRBV12-5 | NA | TGTGCTAGTGGTTTGACAGGGCCAGGCGAGCAGTACTTC | CASGLTGPGEQYF
NA | TRBJ1-4 | TRBV11-2 | NA | TGTGCCAGCAGTTCGGGGGGAAAACTGTTTTTT | CASSSGGKLFF
NA | TRBJ2-3 | TRBV14 | NA | TGTGCCAGCAGCCTCCACACGGGACGGACTAGCACAGATACGCAGTATTTT | CASSLHTGRTSTDTQYF
TRBD2 | TRBJ2-1 | TRBV24-1 | few | TGTGCCACCAGTGACGGACTAGTCAATGAGCAGTTCTTC | CATSDGLVNEQFF
NA | TRBJ2-3 | TRBV7-3 | NA | TGTGCCAGCAGGAGATCGGCGGCCACAGATACGCAGTATTTT | CASRRSAATDTQYF
NA | TRBJ2-5 | TRBV5-1 | NA | TGCGCCAGCAGCTTTCGGGGGGCCGATGAGACCCAGTACTTC | CASSFRGADETQYF
TRBD1 | TRBJ1-3 | TRBV2 | many | TGTGCCAGCAGGCAGGGGGAGAGCTCTGGAAACACCATATATTTT | CASRQGESSGNTIYF
NA | TRBJ2-1 | TRBV12-5 | NA | TGTGCTAGTGGTTTCTACCGGACAGTGGCCCCCAGCGAGCAGTTCTTC | CASGFYRTVAPSEQFF
TRBD1 | TRBJ1-2 | TRBV15 | NA | TGTGCCACCAGCGAGTCTAGGGGGCAAACCTCTGGCTACACCTTC | CATSESRGQTSGYTF
TRBD1 | TRBJ2-7 | TRBV7-4 | NA | TGTGCCAGCAGCGTACCCGGGACAGGGGCCTACGAGCAGTACTTC | CASSVPGTGAYEQYF
TRBD1 | TRBJ1-2 | TRBV5-1 | NA | TGCGCCAGCAGCGAGGGACAGGGGGCACATGGCTACACCTTC | CASSEGQGAHGYTF
NA | TRBJ2-5 | TRBV19 | few | TGTGCCAGTAGTATATATGAGACCCAGTACTTC | CASSIYETQYF
NA | TRBJ1-6 | TRBV6-1 | NA | TGTGCCAGCAGGGAAATACGTACTGGCAGGAATTCACCCCTCCACTTT | CASREIRTGRNSPLHF
TRBD1 | TRBJ2-7 | TRBV27 | NA | TGTGCCAGCAGTTGGGGACAGGTGCCCTCCTACGAGCAGTACTTC | CASSWGQVPSYEQYF
TRBD1 | TRBJ1-1 | TRBV29-1 | few | TGCAGCGTCCAACAGGGGTACACTGAAGCTTTCTTT | CSVQQGYTEAFF
TRBD1 | TRBJ1-5 | TRBV5-1 | NA | TGCGCCAGCAGCCTCACCGGGACAGGGAGCAATCAGCCCCAGCATTTT | CASSLTGTGSNQPQHF
NA | TRBJ2-2 | TRBV5-1 | NA | TGCGCCAGCAGCTTTCAGGGCGCGAACACCGGGGAGCTGTTTTTT | CASSFQGANTGELFF
NA | TRBJ1-1 | TRBV5-4 | NA | TGTGCCAGCAGCTTGGTAGGAGTTCACCTCAACACTGAAGCTTTCTTT | CASSLVGVHLNTEAFF
TRBD2 | TRBJ2-1 | TRBV2 | NA | TGTGCCAGCAGGGATCTTAGCGGGTTTTACAATGAGCAGTTCTTC | CASRDLSGFYNEQFF
NA | TRBJ2-4 | TRBV27 | few | TGTGCCAGCAGTTTATCGTCCGGAGATTTACTAGCCAAAAACATTCAGTACTTC | CASSLSSGDLLAKNIQYF
NA | TRBJ1-1 | TRBV27 | few | TGTGCCAGCAGTTTAATGGGGGGGAGCACTGAAGCTTTCTTT | CASSLMGGSTEAFF
NA | TRBJ2-1 | TRBV6-5 | NA | TGTGCCAGCAGTCCTCTAGTTCTCCATGAGCAGTTCTTC | CASSPLVLHEQFF
NA | TRBJ1-5 | TRBV30 | few | TGTGCCTGGTCGGCAAGCGGGGATCAGCCCCAGCATTTT | CAWSASGDQPQHF
TRBD1 | TRBJ2-7 | TRBV6-5 | NA | TGTGCCAGCAGTAAACAGGGGGCCTCCTACGAGCAGTACTTC | CASSKQGASYEQYF
TRBD1 | TRBJ2-1 | TRBV2 | once | TGTGCCAGCAGTAACGACAGGGCCTACAATGAGCAGTTCTTC | CASSNDRAYNEQFF
TRBD2 | TRBJ2-7 | TRBV7-2 | NA | TGTGCCAGCAGCTTAGCGTTAGCGGGAGGGATCTACGAGCAGTACTTC | CASSLALAGGIYEQYF
NA | TRBJ2-5 | TRBV5-1 | NA | TGCGCCAGCAGCGCTCTTGGGGTTCAAGAGACCCAGTACTTC | CASSALGVQETQYF
NA | TRBJ1-5 | TRBV27 | NA | TGTGCCAGCGGCGGGGCAAATCAGCCCCAGCATTTT | CASGGANQPQHF
NA | TRBJ1-6 | TRBV10-1 | NA | TGCGCCAGCAGTGAGGGGCCGAATAATTCACCCCTCCACTTT | CASSEGPNNSPLHF
TRBD1 | TRBJ1-2 | TRBV29-1 | NA | TGCAGCGTCGCAACAGGGGGTAGTAGTGGCTACACCTTC | CSVATGGSSGYTF
NA | TRBJ2-3 | TRBV5-1 | NA | TGCGCCAGCAGCTTAGCGCAGGGCACAGATACGCAGTATTTT | CASSLAQGTDTQYF